This TCR beta chain was observed in a study of T cells in Graves' hyperthyroidism and ophthalmopathy. Study results and limitations: Stable hyperthyroidism was separated from ophthalmopathy by a model based on 13 V-J features.

Thyroid ultrasound, orbital computed tomography, clinical symptoms, and serum thyroxine and TRAb underpinned diagnoses. TCR beta CDR3 sequences were amplified from RNA transcripts. TCR CDR3 underwent first-round RT-PCR with the HTBI primer set. TCRdb used MiXCR to reprocess the multiplex PCR reads, holding one entry per CDR3 protein. The table records about 360,000 distinct CDR3 sequences, approximately 13% of them present only once. In its sample, this clonotype was seen many times. Its specificity is unknown. CDR1 and CDR2 (germline): SGHKS, YYEKEE (reference sequence). Trimming pared 0 bases from V and 2 bases from J, leaving 8 bases between. The CDR3 spans 14 residues.

The chain carries TRBV5-5 and TRBJ1-2; D remains unclear. The sequence derives from a man younger than 40 with Graves' hyperthyroidism that later progressed to Graves' ophthalmopathy. The sequenced material came from blood. The CDR3 nucleotides read TGTGCCAGCAGCTTGGAGGCAGTCAACTATGGCTACACCTTC. This encodes CASSLEAVNYGYTF.